The 25 T cell receptor beta chains below were found in one sample sequenced in a study of OX40 agonist ivuxolimab in advanced cancers. Profiling relied on immunoSEQ multiplex PCR, and the TCRdb table lists in-frame clones only, not all of them. This sample has fewer than 45,000 clones, with 70% to 90% found just once. Sequencing was performed on CD4+ or CD8+ T cells sorted from blood, taken in a trial of the OX40 agonist ivuxolimab. These receptors came from an adult with an advanced solid tumor such as melanoma, head and neck, liver or kidney cancer.

The V call is TRBV14, the J call TRBJ2-7, with unresolved D. V lost 4 bases and J 2 bases, leaving 3 bases between the germline ends. Germline V gives CDR1 SGHDN, CDR2 FVKESK. The CDR3 covers 11 residues. In nucleotides, the CDR3 is TGTGCCAGCAGCCGCGCCTACGAGCAGTACTTC. It encodes CASSRAYEQYF.

The gene calls are TRBV2 and TRBJ1-1; D gene ambiguous. The CDR3 covers 12 residues. The V gene lost 8 bases and the J gene lost 2 bases, with 9 bases spanning the gap. Germline V CDR1 and CDR2: SNHLY, FYNNEI. CDR3: CASLRVNTEAFF. CDR3 DNA sequence: TGTGCCAGCCTCCGGGTAAACACTGAAGCTTTCTTT.

This sequence joins TRBV27 and TRBJ2-2; TRBD1 is a possible D gene (5 bases). The CDR3 spans 13 residues. CDR1 is MNHEY and CDR2 is SMNVEV in the germline V gene (reference sequence). Deletions cut 0 bases from V and 6 bases from J, with 5 bases between. Here the CDR3 DNA reads TGTGCCAGCAGTTTATCGGGGCCCGGGGAGCTGTTTTTT. Protein sequence: CASSLSGPGELFF.

The J gene is TRBJ2-1, the V gene TRBV10-1; D is uncertain. The CDR3 length is 14 residues. Germline CDR1 reads WNHNN; CDR2 reads SYGVQD (reference sequence). V was trimmed by 5 bases and J by 1 base, leaving 9 bases between them. The CDR3 here is CASSRTVSYNEQFF. CDR3 bases: TGCGCCAGCAGTAGAACAGTATCCTACAATGAGCAGTTCTTC.

The chain combines TRBV6-6 with TRBJ2-7, with D unresolved. V lost 2 bases to trimming and J lost 5 bases, with 13 bases between them. CDR1 is MNHNY and CDR2 is SVGAGI in the germline V gene (reference sequence). This CDR3 has 14 amino acids. The CDR3 DNA sequence: TGTGCCAGCAGTTACGTGGCAGCCTCTGACGAGCAGTACTTC. This codes for CASSYVAASDEQYF.

This chain joins TRBV4-1 and TRBJ2-3; no clear D gene. The CDR3 consists of 15 residues. V was pared by 3 bases and J by 6 bases, with 16 bases between. Germline V CDR1 and CDR2: MGHRA, YSYEKL. CDR3 amino acids: CASSHGRWDSDTQYF. DNA of the CDR3: TGCGCCAGCAGCCACGGGCGGTGGGATTCGGATACGCAGTATTTT.

The CDR3 protein is CASKADGRGDNEQFF. CDR3 nucleotides: TGTGCCAGCAAGGCTGACGGGAGGGGAGACAATGAGCAGTTCTTC. This sequence joins TRBV28 and TRBJ2-1; the match to TRBD2 covers 8 bases. The germline V gene encodes CDR1 MDHEN and CDR2 SYDVKM. The CDR3 contains 15 residues. V lost 7 bases, J lost 5 bases, and 10 bases stayed unmatched.

The chain carries TRBV6-4 and TRBJ2-2, with 7 bases fitting TRBD2. The germline V gene has CDR1 MRHNA and CDR2 SNTAGT. V lost 7 bases to trimming and J lost 6 bases; unmatched junction nucleotides: 8. The CDR3 sequence is 14 residues long. The CDR3 nucleotides are TGTGCCAGCATTAGACGGGGAGGGCCCGGGGAGCTGTTTTTT. It codes for CASIRRGGPGELFF.

The chain has TRBV11-2 and TRBJ2-6; no reliable D call. Germline CDR1 SGHAT, CDR2 FQNNGV. This CDR3 comprises 16 residues. The V and J ends lost 2 bases and 0 bases respectively, with 8 bases between them. This chain's CDR3 is CASSLNSVSGANVLTF. The CDR3, as DNA: TGTGCCAGCAGCTTAAACAGCGTCTCTGGGGCCAACGTCCTGACTTTC. Full variable domain (missing parts from reference TRBV11-2 and TRBJ2-6): EAGVAQSPRYKIIEKRQSVAFWCNPISGHATLYWYQQILGQGPKLLIQFQNNGVVDDSQLPKDRFSAERLKGVDSTLKIQPAKLEDSAVYLCASSLNSVSGANVLTFGAGSRLTVL.

This chain links TRBV5-1 with TRBJ1-1; D is unresolved. CDR3 length: 15 amino acids. CDR1 SGHRS and CDR2 YFSETQ come from the germline V gene. The V end lost 4 bases, the J end lost 3 bases, and 16 bases lay between the germline ends. The CDR3 nucleotides are TGCGCCAGCAGCAATGCAAGGAACAGACACACTGAAGCTTTCTTT. It yields the protein CASSNARNRHTEAFF.

Judged by abundance, this clone is medium-sized. This sample also contains other DNA sequences that code for the same CDR3. V gene TRBV30 combines with J gene TRBJ2-7; 8 nucleotides align to TRBD2. J was trimmed by 3 bases and V by 5 bases; bases with no gene match: 3. The CDR3 consists of 12 residues. Per germline, CDR1 GTSNPN and CDR2 SVGIG (reference sequence). The CDR3 DNA follows: TGTGCCTGGTCTGGGACTAGCTACGAGCAGTACTTC. Its translation: CAWSGTSYEQYF.

The chain employs TRBV5-6 and TRBJ1-2, with 7 nucleotides matching TRBD1. With 0 bases clipped from V and 4 bases from J, the junction kept 6 bases outside the gene matches. The CDR3 length is 15 residues. The germline V gene has CDR1 SGHDT and CDR2 YYEEEE. The CDR3 bases are TGTGCCAGCAGCTTGGAGGCAGGGGGTAGCTATGGCTACACCTTC. This encodes CASSLEAGGSYGYTF.

This clone was seen once. The chain uses TRBV11-2 and TRBJ2-5; no clear D gene. The germline V gene has CDR1 SGHAT and CDR2 FQNNGV. The CDR3 runs to 11 residues. Trimming took 5 bases from V and 5 from J, leaving 6 bases between them. The CDR3 nucleotides are TGTGCCAGCAGCCTCGGGGAGACCCAGTACTTC. Amino acid sequence: CASSLGETQYF. Filled out from reference TRBV11-2 and TRBJ2-5, the complete variable domain reads EAGVAQSPRYKIIEKRQSVAFWCNPISGHATLYWYQQILGQGPKLLIQFQNNGVVDDSQLPKDRFSAERLKGVDSTLKIQPAKLEDSAVYLCASSLGETQYFGPGTRLLVL.

The CDR3 DNA is TGTGCCAGCAGCTTTGGAGTTTCAATGTATGGCTACACCTTC. It yields the protein CASSFGVSMYGYTF. The chain links TRBV11-2 to TRBJ1-2; D unresolved. CDR3 length equals 14 residues. The V end was cut by 3 bases, the J end by 5 bases, with 13 bases between. Looked up from germline, CDR1 is SGHAT and CDR2 is FQNNGV. Based on the CDR3 plus reference TRBV11-2 and TRBJ1-2, the full variable domain is EAGVAQSPRYKIIEKRQSVAFWCNPISGHATLYWYQQILGQGPKLLIQFQNNGVVDDSQLPKDRFSAERLKGVDSTLKIQPAKLEDSAVYLCASSFGVSMYGYTFGSGTRLTVV.

The chain joins TRBV15 to TRBJ2-1, with 7 bases identical to TRBD2. There are 16 residues in the CDR3. Germline CDR1 LNHNV, CDR2 YYDKDF (reference sequence). J lost 4 bases, V lost 0 bases, and 6 bases had no gene match. CDR3 region: CATSRERQGGYNEQFF. Here the CDR3 DNA reads TGTGCCACCAGCAGAGAAAGGCAGGGAGGGTACAATGAGCAGTTCTTC.

The chain carries TRBV27 and TRBJ1-1; maybe TRBD1 (6 bases). Germline V gene data show CDR1 as MNHEY and CDR2 as SMNVEV (reference sequence). The CDR3 covers 15 residues. The V gene lost 5 bases and the J gene lost 1 base, with 14 bases spanning the gap. Here the CDR3 DNA reads TGTGCCAGCAGTCTGACCGGGACAACGAACACTGAAGCTTTCTTT. As protein: CASSLTGTTNTEAFF.

The chain joins TRBV29-1 to TRBJ1-1; 9 bases are a match to TRBD1. The V segment lost 8 bases and the J segment 2 bases; nucleotides outside the gene matches: 6. Germline V gene data show CDR1 as SQVTM and CDR2 as ANQGSEA. The CDR3 is 13 residues long. The CDR3 here is CSSPGQGNTEAFF. Here the CDR3 DNA reads TGCAGCTCTCCGGGACAGGGAAACACTGAAGCTTTCTTT.

The chain joins TRBV9 to TRBJ1-1; D might be TRBD1 (5 bases). V dropped 0 bases and J dropped 3 bases, with 15 bases sitting between them. The CDR3 extends over 16 amino acids. Germline assignment: CDR1 SGDLS and CDR2 YYNGEE. CDR3 bases: TGTGCCAGCAGCGTAGTTCAGGGAACACCCGACACTGAAGCTTTCTTT. It yields the protein CASSVVQGTPDTEAFF.

This clone was recorded a few times. The chain couples TRBV27 to TRBJ1-6, with TRBD1 matching 10 bases. The CDR3 spans 17 residues. CDR1 is MNHEY, CDR2 SMNVEV, per germline (reference sequence). The trim removed 1 base at V and 5 bases at J, leaving 5 bases unmatched. The CDR3 protein is CASSLFGDRGNNSPLHF. The CDR3 DNA reads as TGTGCCAGCAGTTTATTTGGGGACAGGGGTAATAATTCACCCCTCCACTTT.

The rearrangement uses TRBV6-5 and TRBJ2-7, with D perhaps TRBD1 or TRBD2 (7 bases each). The CDR3 is made up of 16 amino acids. Germline values: CDR1 MNHEY, CDR2 SVGAGI. V lost 4 bases and J lost 3, with 19 bases in between. CDR3 sequence: CASSLSQGGESYEQYF. CDR3 bases: TGTGCCAGCAGTTTATCCCAGGGGGGGGAAAGCTACGAGCAGTACTTC.

The rearrangement links TRBV5-1 to TRBJ2-3; D gene ambiguous. This CDR3 is 11 amino acids long. The V and J ends lost 4 bases and 4 bases respectively, with 4 bases between them. The germline gives CDR1 SGHRS, CDR2 YFSETQ. CDR3 sequence (DNA): TGCGCCAGCAGCCAATCAGATACGCAGTATTTT. Its protein is CASSQSDTQYF.

The V call is TRBV4-1, the J call TRBJ2-5, with 13 bases that match TRBD2. CDR3 length: 15 amino acids. Germline V gives CDR1 MGHRA, CDR2 YSYEKL. V shed 3 bases, J shed 5 bases, and the junction held 3 bases outside the gene matches. The CDR3 DNA is TGCGCCAGCAGCCACTCGGGACTAGCGGGGGAGACCCAGTACTTC. Protein sequence: CASSHSGLAGETQYF.

This clone was observed a handful of times. This sequence joins TRBV7-9 and TRBJ2-7; D might be TRBD1 (6 bases). CDR1 SEHNR and CDR2 FQNEAQ come from the germline V gene (reference sequence). The CDR3 runs to 15 residues. The V end was cut by 5 bases, the J end by 3 bases, with 17 bases between. The CDR3 reads CASSQPLGQLYEQYF. The DNA of the CDR3 is TGTGCCAGCAGCCAACCTCTAGGACAGCTCTACGAGCAGTACTTC.

This sequence joins TRBV4-1 and TRBJ2-7; 9 positions agree with TRBD1. This CDR3 spans 16 amino acids. Germline CDR1 reads MGHRA; CDR2 reads YSYEKL. Germline trimming cut 3 bases from V and 1 base from J; bases unmatched to any gene: 7. The CDR3 nucleotides read TGCGCCAGCAGCCAGACACCGGGACAGGGTTCCTACGAGCAGTACTTC. Translating it yields CASSQTPGQGSYEQYF.

Comment on this clone: At one end the junction does not follow the germline gene, possibly because of a read error. The chain employs TRBV7-9 and TRBJ1-1; D unclear. The CDR3 spans 13 residues. Germline V CDR1 and CDR2: SEHNR, FQNEAQ (reference sequence). CDR3 sequence: CACSLAGGTEAFF. CDR3 bases: TGTGCCTGCAGCTTAGCGGGTGGGACTGAAGCTTTCTTT. The full variable domain, rest sourced from reference TRBV7-9 and TRBJ1-1, is DTGVSQNPRHKITKRGQNVTFRCDPISEHNRLYWYRQTLGQGPEFLTYFQNEAQLEKSRLLSDRFSAERPKGSFSTLEIQRTEQGDSAMYLCACSLAGGTEAFFGQGTRLTVV.